Below, one T cell receptor beta chain is given with its context. What it binds is unknown. This may be a read error, as it is one base from a much larger clone. These data originate in a study of tumor-infiltrating lymphocytes in primary liver carcinoma. Overall study findings and caveats: No more than about 8-24% of top clones could be seen in all five tumor regions.

TCR beta cDNA was reverse-transcribed from about 550 ng of total RNA. The reaction used a constant-region primer and ProtoScript II reverse transcriptase. A slightly modified ARM-PCR protocol with three nested multiplex PCR rounds produced these TCR beta libraries. Forward primers for TRBV1-TRBV30 and a C-beta reverse primer served the first two PCR rounds, at about 10 cycles each. TCRdb ran MiXCR on the multiplex PCR reads and lists one entry per CDR3 protein. Among 90,000 to 100,000 distinct CDR3 sequences listed, roughly 69% were seen once. CDR3 length: 13 residues. Deletions cut 4 bases from V and 8 bases from J, with 14 bases between. Per germline, CDR1 KGHSY and CDR2 FQNENV. From unsorted bulk tissue weighing about 20-33 mg, DNA and RNA were co-extracted.

The sequence was obtained from an older woman with primary liver carcinoma and hepatitis B virus infection. The chain employs TRBV16 and TRBJ1-2, with D tentatively TRBD1 (6 bases). Material for sequencing was liver tumor tissue from sampling region 5. Subset described: tumor region T5, tumor centre. The DNA of the CDR3 is TGTGCCAGCAGCCCTCGGTACAGGGAGGGCTACACCTTC. It specifies CASSPRYREGYTF.